Listed below are T cell receptor beta chains from one sample, sequenced in a study of T cells in Graves' hyperthyroidism and ophthalmopathy. Each CDR3 protein gets one entry after TCRdb re-called the multiplex PCR reads with MiXCR. The sample has about 420,000 distinct CDR3 sequences, 15% to 18% seen once. The sequenced sample was blood. The receptors were gathered from a woman aged 18-29 years with Graves' hyperthyroidism. Both conserved end residues are trimmed from each CDR3. The D gene is left open where the match is weak.

J	V	D	length	CDR3
TRBJ2-2	TRBV5-6	.	12	ASSLGGYTGELL
TRBJ2-3	TRBV12-3/TRBV12-4	.	12	AITTGAIADTQY
TRBJ1-5	TRBV6-2/TRBV6-3	.	12	ASSYWEGNQPQH
TRBJ1-4	TRBV6-1	TRBD1	12	ASSWGQGVEKLF
TRBJ2-7	TRBV4-3	.	13	AGSQVAGVSYEQY
TRBJ1-5	TRBV19	TRBD1	14	ARGNRGLTSDQPQH
TRBJ2-1	TRBV19	TRBD2	15	ASEGLAEYLSYNEQF
TRBJ2-5	TRBV11-1	.	12	ASSDRRGQETQY
TRBJ1-2	TRBV25-1	.	12	ASSDQSIPYGYT
TRBJ2-3	TRBV5-4	.	12	ASRPGAGVNTQY